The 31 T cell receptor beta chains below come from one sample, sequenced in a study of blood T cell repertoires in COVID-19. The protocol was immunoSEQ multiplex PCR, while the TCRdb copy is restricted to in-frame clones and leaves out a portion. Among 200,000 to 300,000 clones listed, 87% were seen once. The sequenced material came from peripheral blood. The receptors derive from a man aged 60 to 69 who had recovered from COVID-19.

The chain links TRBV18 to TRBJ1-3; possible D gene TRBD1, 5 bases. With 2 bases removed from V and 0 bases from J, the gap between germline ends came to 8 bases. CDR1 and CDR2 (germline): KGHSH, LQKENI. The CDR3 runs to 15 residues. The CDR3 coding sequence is TGTGCCAGCTCACCAGGGGCCAGCTCTGGAAACACCATATATTTT. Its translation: CASSPGASSGNTIYF.

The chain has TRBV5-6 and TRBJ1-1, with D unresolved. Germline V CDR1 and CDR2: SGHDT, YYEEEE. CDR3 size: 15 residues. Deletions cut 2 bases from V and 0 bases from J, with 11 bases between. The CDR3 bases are TGTGCCAGCAGCTTCGGGATGGGTATGAACACTGAAGCTTTCTTT. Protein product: CASSFGMGMNTEAFF.

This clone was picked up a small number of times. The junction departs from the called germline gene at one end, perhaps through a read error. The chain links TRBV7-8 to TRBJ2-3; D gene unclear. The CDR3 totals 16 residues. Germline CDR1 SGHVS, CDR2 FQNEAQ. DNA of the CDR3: TGTGCCAGCAGCTCCGAATACACGATTAGCATAGATACGCAGTATTTT. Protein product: CASSSEYTISIDTQYF.

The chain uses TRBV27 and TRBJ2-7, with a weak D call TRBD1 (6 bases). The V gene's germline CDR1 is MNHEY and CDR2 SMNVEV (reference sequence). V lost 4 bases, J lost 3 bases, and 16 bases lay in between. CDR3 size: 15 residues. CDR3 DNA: TGTGCCAGCAGTTCCATACAGGGAGTGGACTACGAGCAGTACTTC. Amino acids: CASSSIQGVDYEQYF.

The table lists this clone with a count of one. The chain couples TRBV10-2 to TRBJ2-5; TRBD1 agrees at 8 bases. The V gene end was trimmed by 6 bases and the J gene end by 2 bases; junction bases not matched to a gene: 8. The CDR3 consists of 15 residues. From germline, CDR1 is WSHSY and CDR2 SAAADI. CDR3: CASSRDRTRQETQYF. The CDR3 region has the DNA TGCGCCAGCAGCAGGGACAGGACCAGACAAGAGACCCAGTACTTC.

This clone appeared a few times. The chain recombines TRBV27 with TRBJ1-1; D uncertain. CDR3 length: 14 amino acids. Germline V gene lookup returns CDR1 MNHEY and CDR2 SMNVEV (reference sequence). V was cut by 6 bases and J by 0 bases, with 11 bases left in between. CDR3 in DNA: TGTGCCAGCAGGGGAGCGGGGATGAACACTGAAGCTTTCTTT. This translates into CASRGAGMNTEAFF.

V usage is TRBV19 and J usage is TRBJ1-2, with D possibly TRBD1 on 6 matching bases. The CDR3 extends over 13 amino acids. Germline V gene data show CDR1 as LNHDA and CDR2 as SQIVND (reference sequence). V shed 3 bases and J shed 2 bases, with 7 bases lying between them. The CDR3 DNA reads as TGTGCCAGTAGTATCGACAGGAACTATGGCTACACCTTC. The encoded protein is CASSIDRNYGYTF.

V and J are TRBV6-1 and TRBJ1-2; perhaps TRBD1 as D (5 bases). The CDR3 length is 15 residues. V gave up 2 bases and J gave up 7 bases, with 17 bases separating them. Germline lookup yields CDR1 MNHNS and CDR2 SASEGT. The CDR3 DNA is TGTGCCAGCAGTGAAAGATCGGGGGGGACTCGTGGCTACACCTTC. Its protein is CASSERSGGTRGYTF.

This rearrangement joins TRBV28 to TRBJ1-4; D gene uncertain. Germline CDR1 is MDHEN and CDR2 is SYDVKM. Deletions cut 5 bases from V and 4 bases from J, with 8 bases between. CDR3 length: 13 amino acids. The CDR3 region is CASSREINEKLFF. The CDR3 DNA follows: TGTGCCAGCAGTCGCGAGATTAATGAAAAACTGTTTTTT.

CDR3 residues: CASSKAHSGGAYEQYV. DNA of the CDR3: TGTGCCAGCAGCAAAGCGCATAGCGGGGGGGCCTACGAGCAGTACGTC. The chain recombines TRBV21-1 with TRBJ2-7; the D call TRBD2 from the table was never checked on the DNA. TRBV21-1 is a pseudogene. The CDR3 covers 16 residues.

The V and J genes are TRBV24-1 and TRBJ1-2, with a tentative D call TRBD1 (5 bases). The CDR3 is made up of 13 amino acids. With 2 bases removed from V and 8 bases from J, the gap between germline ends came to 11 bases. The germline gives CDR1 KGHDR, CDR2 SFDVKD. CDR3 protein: CATSDSAGKGYTF. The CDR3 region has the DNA TGTGCCACCAGTGATTCGGCAGGGAAGGGCTACACCTTC.

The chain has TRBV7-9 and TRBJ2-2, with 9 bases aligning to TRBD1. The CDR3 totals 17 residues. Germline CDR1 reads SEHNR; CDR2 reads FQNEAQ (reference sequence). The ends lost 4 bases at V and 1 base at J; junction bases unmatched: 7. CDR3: CASSSDRGFLNTGELFF. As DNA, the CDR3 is TGTGCCAGCAGCTCTGACAGGGGGTTTTTGAACACCGGGGAGCTGTTTTTT.

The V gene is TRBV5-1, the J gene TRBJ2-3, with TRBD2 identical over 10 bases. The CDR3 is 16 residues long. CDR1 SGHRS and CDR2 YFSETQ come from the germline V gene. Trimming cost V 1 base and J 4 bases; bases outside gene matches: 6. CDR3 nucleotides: TGCGCCAGCAGCTTGTGGGCTAGCGGGGGCCCAGATACGCAGTATTTT. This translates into CASSLWASGGPDTQYF. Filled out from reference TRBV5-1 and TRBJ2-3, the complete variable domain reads KAGVTQTPRYLIKTRGQQVTLSCSPISGHRSVSWYQQTPGQGLQFLFEYFSETQRNKGNFPGRFSGRQFSNSRSEMNVSTLELGDSALYLCASSLWASGGPDTQYFGPGTRLTVL.

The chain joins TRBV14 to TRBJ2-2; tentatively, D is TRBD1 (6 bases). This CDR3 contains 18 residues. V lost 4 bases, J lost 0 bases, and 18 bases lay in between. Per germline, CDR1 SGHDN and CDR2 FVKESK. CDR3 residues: CASSRRPPGQANTGELFF. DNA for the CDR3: TGTGCCAGCAGCCGACGACCGCCGGGACAAGCGAACACCGGGGAGCTGTTTTTT.

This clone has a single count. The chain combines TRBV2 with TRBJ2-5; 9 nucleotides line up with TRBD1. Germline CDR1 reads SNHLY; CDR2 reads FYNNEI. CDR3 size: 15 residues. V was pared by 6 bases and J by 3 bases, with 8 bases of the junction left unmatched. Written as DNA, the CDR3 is TGTGCCAGCAGACTCCCGGGACAGGGAAAAGAGACCCAGTACTTC. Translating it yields CASRLPGQGKETQYF. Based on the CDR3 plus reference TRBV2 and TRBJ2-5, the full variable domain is EPEVTQTPSHQVTQMGQEVILRCVPISNHLYFYWYRQILGQKVEFLVSFYNNEISEKSEIFDDQFSVERPDGSNFTLKIRSTKLEDSAMYFCASRLPGQGKETQYFGPGTRLLVL.

The CDR3 DNA follows: TGTGCCAGCAGCAGAACCGGGACAGGGGATGCTTTCTTT. Protein: CASSRTGTGDAFF. The chain is built from TRBV3-1 (or the pseudogene TRBV3-2) and TRBJ1-1; 10 nucleotides line up with TRBD1. After removal of 5 bases from V and 11 bases from J, the junction contained 8 bases not matched to a gene. This CDR3 is 13 amino acids long. CDR1 is LGHDT, CDR2 YNNKEL, per germline (reference sequence).

As DNA, the CDR3 is TGTGCCAGTACCCAGATCGTGTTCGCTGGAAACACCATATATTTT. Residues: CASTQIVFAGNTIYF. V is TRBV19 and J is TRBJ1-3; no clear D gene. The germline V gene encodes CDR1 LNHDA and CDR2 SQIVND (reference sequence). Trimming shortened V by 7 bases and J by 2 bases, and 15 bases separated the two germline ends. The CDR3 extends over 15 amino acids.

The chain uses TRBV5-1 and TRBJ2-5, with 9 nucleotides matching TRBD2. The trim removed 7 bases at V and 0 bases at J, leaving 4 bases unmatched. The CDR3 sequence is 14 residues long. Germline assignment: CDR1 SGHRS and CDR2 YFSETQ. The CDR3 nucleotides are TGCGCCAGCTGGGGCGGGGGGGACCAAGAGACCCAGTACTTC. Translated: CASWGGGDQETQYF.

CDR3 protein: CASASGGSYEQYV. The CDR3 coding sequence is TGTGCCAGTGCTAGCGGGGGGTCTTACGAGCAGTACGTC. V is TRBV28 and J is TRBJ2-7, with 11 bases matching TRBD2. The germline V gene has CDR1 MDHEN and CDR2 SYDVKM. The CDR3 is 13 amino acids. V lost 9 bases, J lost 4 bases, and 5 bases stayed unmatched.

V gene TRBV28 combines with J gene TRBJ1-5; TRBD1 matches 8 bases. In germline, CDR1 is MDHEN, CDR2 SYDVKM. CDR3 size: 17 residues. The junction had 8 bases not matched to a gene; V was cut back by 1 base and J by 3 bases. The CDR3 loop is CASSLSRLGQDNQPQHF. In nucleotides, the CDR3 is TGTGCCAGCAGTTTATCACGGTTGGGACAGGACAATCAGCCCCAGCATTTT.

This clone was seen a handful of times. The CDR3 coding sequence is TGTGCCAGCAGCGCTACCCGTTTTCGGGGACAGGGGGTCGGGGAGCAGTACGTC. Translated, it gives CASSATRFRGQGVGEQYV. The J gene is TRBJ2-7, the V gene TRBV21-1; the table's D call TRBD1 went unverified against the DNA. TRBV21-1 is labeled a pseudogene. This CDR3 region has 18 residues.

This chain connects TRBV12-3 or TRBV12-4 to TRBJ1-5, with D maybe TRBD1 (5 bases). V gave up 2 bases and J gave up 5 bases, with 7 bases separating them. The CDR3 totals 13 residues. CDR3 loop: CASSLQGYQPQHF. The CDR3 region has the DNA TGTGCCAGCAGTTTACAGGGATATCAGCCCCAGCATTTT.

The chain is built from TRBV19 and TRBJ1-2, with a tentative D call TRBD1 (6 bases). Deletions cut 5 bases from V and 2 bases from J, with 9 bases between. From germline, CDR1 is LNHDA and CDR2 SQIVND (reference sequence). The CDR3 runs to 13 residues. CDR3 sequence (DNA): TGTGCCAGTAGTCCTGACAGGAACTATGGCTACACCTTC. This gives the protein CASSPDRNYGYTF.

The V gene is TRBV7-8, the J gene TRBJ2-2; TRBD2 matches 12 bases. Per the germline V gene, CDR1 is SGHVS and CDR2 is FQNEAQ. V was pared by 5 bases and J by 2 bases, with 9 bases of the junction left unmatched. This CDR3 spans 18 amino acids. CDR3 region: CASSLRRTSGENTGELFF. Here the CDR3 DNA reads TGTGCCAGCAGCCTACGAAGGACTAGCGGGGAAAACACCGGGGAGCTGTTTTTT.

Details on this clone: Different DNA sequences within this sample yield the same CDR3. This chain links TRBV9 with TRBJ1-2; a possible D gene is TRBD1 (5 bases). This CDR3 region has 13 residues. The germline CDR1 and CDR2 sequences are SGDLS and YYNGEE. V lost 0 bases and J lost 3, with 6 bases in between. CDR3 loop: CASSVGGDYGYTF. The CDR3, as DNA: TGTGCCAGCAGCGTAGGGGGGGACTATGGCTACACCTTC.

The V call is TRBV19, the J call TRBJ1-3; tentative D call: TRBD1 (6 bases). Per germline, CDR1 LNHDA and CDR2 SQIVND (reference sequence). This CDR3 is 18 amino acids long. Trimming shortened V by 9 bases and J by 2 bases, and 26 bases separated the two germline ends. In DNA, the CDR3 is TGTGCCAGCGGAACACGACTCCGAAACTCAGGGGCTGGAAACACCATATATTTT. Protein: CASGTRLRNSGAGNTIYF.

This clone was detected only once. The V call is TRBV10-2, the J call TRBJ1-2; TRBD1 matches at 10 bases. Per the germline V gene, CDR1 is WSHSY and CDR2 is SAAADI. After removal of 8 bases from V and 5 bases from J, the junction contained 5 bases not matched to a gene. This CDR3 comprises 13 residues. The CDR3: CASGQGVVYGYTF. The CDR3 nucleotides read TGCGCCAGCGGACAGGGGGTAGTTTATGGCTACACCTTC.

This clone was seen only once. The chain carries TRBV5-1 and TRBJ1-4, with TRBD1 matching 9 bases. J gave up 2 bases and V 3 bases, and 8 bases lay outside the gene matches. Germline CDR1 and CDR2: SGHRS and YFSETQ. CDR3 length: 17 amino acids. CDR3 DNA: TGCGCCAGCAGCTCGGGACAGGGTGCTGCGACTAATGAAAAACTGTTTTTT. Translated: CASSSGQGAATNEKLFF.

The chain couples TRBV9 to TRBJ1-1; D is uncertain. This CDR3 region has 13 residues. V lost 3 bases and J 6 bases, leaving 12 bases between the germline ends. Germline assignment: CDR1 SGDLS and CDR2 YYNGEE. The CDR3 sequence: CASSERPGAEAFF. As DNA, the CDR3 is TGTGCCAGCAGCGAACGGCCAGGCGCTGAAGCTTTCTTT.

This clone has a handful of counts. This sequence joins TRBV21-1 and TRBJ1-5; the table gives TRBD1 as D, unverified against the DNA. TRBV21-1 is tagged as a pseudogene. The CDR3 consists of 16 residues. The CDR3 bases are TGTGCCAGCAGCAAAACCCGGGACAGGGCGGGTCAGCCCCAGCATTTT. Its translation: CASSKTRDRAGQPQHF.

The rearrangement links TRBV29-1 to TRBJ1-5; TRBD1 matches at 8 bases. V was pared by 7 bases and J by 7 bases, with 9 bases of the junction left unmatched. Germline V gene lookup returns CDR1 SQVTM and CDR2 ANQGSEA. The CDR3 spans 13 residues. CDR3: CSAKTGAEQPQHF. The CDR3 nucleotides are TGCAGCGCCAAGACAGGGGCCGAGCAGCCCCAGCATTTT.